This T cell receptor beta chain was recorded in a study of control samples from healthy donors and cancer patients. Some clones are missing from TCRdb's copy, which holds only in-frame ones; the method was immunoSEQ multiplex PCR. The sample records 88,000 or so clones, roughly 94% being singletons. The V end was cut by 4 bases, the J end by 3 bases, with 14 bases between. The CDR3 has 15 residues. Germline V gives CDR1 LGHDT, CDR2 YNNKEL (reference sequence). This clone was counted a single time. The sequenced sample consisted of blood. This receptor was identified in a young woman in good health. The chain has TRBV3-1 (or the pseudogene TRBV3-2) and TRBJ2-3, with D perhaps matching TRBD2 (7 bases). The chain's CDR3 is CASSPKGGETDTQYF. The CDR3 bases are TGTGCCAGCAGCCCCAAAGGGGGGGAGACAGATACGCAGTATTTT.